The source of this T cell receptor beta chain is a study of identical twins. In germline, CDR1 is SGHAT, CDR2 FQNNGV. The V and J ends lost 3 bases and 2 bases respectively, with 12 bases between them. The CDR3 covers 15 residues. This clonotype has just one count. Via MiXCR, TCRdb re-called the 5' RACE reads, giving one row per CDR3 protein. The sample includes 300,000 to 400,000 distinct CDR3 sequences, around an eighth of them seen just once. Each donor was a healthy Caucasian. These same data were also listed under a study on yellow fever vaccine responses in identical twins.

The sequence derives from a woman between 18 and 29 years old in good health. Sequencing was carried out using CD8+ T cells sorted from blood. J is TRBJ2-3 and V is TRBV11-2; D ambiguous. CDR3 DNA sequence: TGTGCCAGCAGCTTTTCCCAAGGGCCCACAGATACGCAGTATTTT. It is translated as CASSFSQGPTDTQYF.